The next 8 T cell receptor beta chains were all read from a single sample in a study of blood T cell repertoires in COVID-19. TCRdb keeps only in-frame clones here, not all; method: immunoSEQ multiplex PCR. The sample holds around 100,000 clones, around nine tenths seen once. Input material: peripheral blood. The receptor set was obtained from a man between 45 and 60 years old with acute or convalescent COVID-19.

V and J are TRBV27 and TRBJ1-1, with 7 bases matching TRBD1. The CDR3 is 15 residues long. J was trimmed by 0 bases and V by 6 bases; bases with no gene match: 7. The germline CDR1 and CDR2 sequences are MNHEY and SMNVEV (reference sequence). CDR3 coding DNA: TGTGCCAGCAGGCGACAGGGAAAGATGAACACTGAAGCTTTCTTT. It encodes CASRRQGKMNTEAFF.

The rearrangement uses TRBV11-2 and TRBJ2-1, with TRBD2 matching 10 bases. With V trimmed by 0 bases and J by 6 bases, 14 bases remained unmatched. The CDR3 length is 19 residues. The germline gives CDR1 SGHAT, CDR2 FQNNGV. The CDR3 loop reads CASSLELRRASGRINEQFF. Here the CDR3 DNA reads TGTGCCAGCAGCTTAGAGTTAAGGCGGGCTAGCGGGAGAATCAATGAGCAGTTCTTC. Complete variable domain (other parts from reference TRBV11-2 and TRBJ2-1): EAGVAQSPRYKIIEKRQSVAFWCNPISGHATLYWYQQILGQGPKLLIQFQNNGVVDDSQLPKDRFSAERLKGVDSTLKIQPAKLEDSAVYLCASSLELRRASGRINEQFFGPGTRLTVL.

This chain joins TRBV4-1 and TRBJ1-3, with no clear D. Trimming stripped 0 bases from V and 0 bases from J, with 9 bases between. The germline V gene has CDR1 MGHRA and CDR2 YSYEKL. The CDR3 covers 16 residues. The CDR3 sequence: CASSQERSSSGNTIYF. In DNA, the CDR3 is TGCGCCAGCAGCCAAGAGCGGAGTAGCTCTGGAAACACCATATATTTT.

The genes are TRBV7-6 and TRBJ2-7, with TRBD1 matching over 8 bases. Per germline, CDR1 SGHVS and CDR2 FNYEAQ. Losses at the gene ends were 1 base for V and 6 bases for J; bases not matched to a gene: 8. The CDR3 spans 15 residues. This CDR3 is CASSLVDRGMGEQYF. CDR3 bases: TGTGCCAGCAGCTTAGTCGACAGGGGCATGGGCGAGCAGTACTTC.

CDR3 residues: CASSQTGMNTEAFF. For the CDR3, the DNA is TGTGCCAGCAGCCAGACAGGGATGAACACTGAAGCTTTCTTT. The chain uses TRBV3-1 (or the pseudogene TRBV3-2) and TRBJ1-1, with 7 positions matching TRBD1. V lost 3 bases to trimming and J lost 0 bases; unmatched junction nucleotides: 1. In germline, CDR1 is LGHDT, CDR2 YNNKEL (reference sequence). The CDR3 runs 14 residues.

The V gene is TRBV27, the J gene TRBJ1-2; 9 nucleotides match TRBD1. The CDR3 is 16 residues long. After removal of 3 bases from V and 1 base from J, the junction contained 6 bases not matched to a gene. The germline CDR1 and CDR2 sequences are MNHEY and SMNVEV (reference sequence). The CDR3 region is CASSFLTGGRNYGYTF. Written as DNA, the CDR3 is TGTGCCAGCAGTTTTCTGACAGGGGGGCGTAACTATGGCTACACCTTC.

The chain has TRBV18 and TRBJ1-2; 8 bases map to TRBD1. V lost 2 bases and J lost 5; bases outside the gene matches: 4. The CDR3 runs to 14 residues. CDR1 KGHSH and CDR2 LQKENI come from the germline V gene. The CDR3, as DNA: TGTGCCAGCTCACCAAGGGGACAGGAATATGGCTACACCTTC. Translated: CASSPRGQEYGYTF.

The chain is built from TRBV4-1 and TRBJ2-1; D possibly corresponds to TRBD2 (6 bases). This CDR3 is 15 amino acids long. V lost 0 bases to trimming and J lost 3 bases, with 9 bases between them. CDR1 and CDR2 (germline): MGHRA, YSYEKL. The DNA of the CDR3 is TGCGCCAGCAGCCAAGATCTGACTAGCTACAATGAGCAGTTCTTC. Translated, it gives CASSQDLTSYNEQFF.